Only one count was recorded for the clone carrying this TCR beta chain. The target antigen is unknown. This CDR3 is built from 16 residues. V gave up 2 bases and J gave up 8 bases, with 21 bases separating them. Germline CDR1 SGHRS, CDR2 YFSETQ. The time point is: baseline, week 1 (first vaccination visit). The treatment is: pre-vaccination baseline after standard-of-care therapy. This entry comes from a study of a mutant IDH1 vaccine in newly diagnosed glioma. Background on the study: Treated patients were about 60% male, about 38% female, mean age around 40 years. Patients' prior therapy spanned radiotherapy, temozolomide, or both; most underwent both.

Clones were read by immunoSEQ multiplex PCR, and TCRdb kept only the in-frame ones, dropping some. The sample records 60,000 to 75,000 clones, around 88% being singletons. Study-level results: Altogether, around 93% of patients exhibited vaccine-induced immune responses. Pseudoprogression apparently tracked independently of changes in top peripheral T cell clonotypes.

The source material was peripheral blood mononuclear cells (PBMCs), sampled from a glioma patient treated with radiotherapy, temozolomide or both. The chain is built from TRBV5-1 and TRBJ2-3, with a tentative D call TRBD1 (5 bases). This TCR derives from a woman aged 18-29 years with glioma. Some clones in this sample may be carry-over from other donors' samples. DNA for the CDR3: TGCGCCAGCAGCTTTACGGTGGACATGGTTCTCCCTACGCAGTATTTT. Its protein is CASSFTVDMVLPTQYF.